The entry that follows covers one TCR beta chain sequence. The CDR3 consists of 14 residues. V was pared by 4 bases and J by 4 bases, with 10 bases between. The germline V gene encodes CDR1 LNHDA and CDR2 SQIVND (reference sequence). The data stem from a study of blood T cell repertoires in COVID-19. Study details: Researchers got acute and convalescent COVID-19 samples from the United States, Italy and Spain.

Recruits, aged roughly 18 to 100 years, lived in 25 or so US areas. As handled by the study authors: Using reference gene primer amplification, nucleated cell counts were estimated. Profiling relied on immunoSEQ multiplex PCR, and the TCRdb table lists in-frame clones only, not all of them. D and trimming were read from the DNA, whereas the V and J calls and clone size are those reported in that table. The sample lists roughly 330,000 clones; more than 75% were seen once. This sequence originates from a woman aged 25 to 39 who had recovered from COVID-19. Sequenced sample: PBMCs or T cells enriched from blood (not recorded which). V and J are TRBV19 and TRBJ2-2; D perhaps matches TRBD1 (6 bases). DNA for the CDR3: TGTGCCAGTAGTAACGCCAGGGGCACCGGGGAGCTGTTTTTT. Its translation is CASSNARGTGELFF.